One and the same sample provided the 4 T cell receptor beta chains below, sequenced in a study of blood T cell repertoires in COVID-19. Here immunoSEQ multiplex PCR was the method, and the copy in TCRdb shows in-frame clones only, minus some. In the table there are approximately 180,000 clones, more than 75% of which are singletons. Specimen: peripheral blood. Receptors originate from a man between 40 and 49 years old with active or convalescent COVID-19.

This rearrangement joins TRBV4-2 to TRBJ1-6; TRBD1 matches 9 bases. The CDR3 is made up of 16 amino acids. Germline V gives CDR1 LGHNA, CDR2 YNFKEQ. V was pared by 2 bases and J by 7 bases, with 6 bases of the junction left unmatched. The CDR3 DNA follows: TGTGCCAGCAGCCAACCGGGACAGGGACCCAATTCACCCCTCCACTTT. Its translation: CASSQPGQGPNSPLHF.

The chain has TRBV10-3 and TRBJ2-5; D is unresolved. The CDR3 loop spans 16 amino acids. Per germline, CDR1 ENHRY and CDR2 SYGVKD. V lost 0 bases to trimming and J lost 1 base, with 12 bases between them. CDR3 amino acids: CAISESTTITQETQYF. CDR3 sequence (DNA): TGTGCCATCAGTGAGTCGACCACTATTACCCAAGAGACCCAGTACTTC.

The chain carries TRBV5-4 and TRBJ2-3; 15 nucleotides line up with TRBD2. The CDR3 runs to 17 residues. CDR1 is SGHNT, CDR2 YYREEE, per germline (reference sequence). The ends lost 4 bases at V and 3 bases at J; junction bases unmatched: 6. The CDR3 sequence is CASSAGTSGRRTDTQYF. The DNA for the CDR3 is TGTGCCAGCAGCGCGGGGACTAGCGGGAGGAGGACAGATACGCAGTATTTT.

This rearrangement joins TRBV6-1 to TRBJ2-1; TRBD2 agrees at 8 bases. The trim removed 2 bases at V and 7 bases at J, leaving 4 bases unmatched. There are 14 residues in the CDR3. In germline, CDR1 is MNHNS, CDR2 SASEGT. The CDR3 sequence: CASSESRGGNEQFF. The CDR3 DNA is TGTGCCAGCAGTGAAAGCCGGGGGGGGAATGAGCAGTTCTTC.